This T cell receptor (beta chain) was captured in a study of multiple sclerosis patients with progressive multifocal leukoencephalopathy. Whole-study results and caveats: The findings' link to JC virus versus immunocompromise remained uncertain.

The method was immunoSEQ multiplex PCR; TCRdb's version includes in-frame clones alone and lacks a portion of them. This sample yields tens of thousands of clones, of which about 88% are seen a single time; approximately 1.5% belongs to the top ten. As to this clone: The antigen is unknown.

As for time point: before natalizumab initiation. This CDR3 is 14 amino acids long. V was shortened by 4 bases and J by 4 bases, with 10 bases between the two germline ends. Germline assignment: CDR1 SGHTA and CDR2 FQGNSA. Sequencing was performed on PBMCs. This receptor was obtained from a human donor with multiple sclerosis. The chain joins TRBV7-2 to TRBJ2-2; D may be TRBD2 (6 bases). The CDR3 bases are TGTGCCAGCAGCTCAGGGCGGGGCACCGGGGAGCTGTTTTTT. Its protein is CASSSGRGTGELFF.